This T cell receptor beta chain was recovered during a study of a mutant IDH1 vaccine in newly diagnosed glioma. Study context: Administration of eight vaccinations to patients took place in weeks 1, 3, 5, 7, 11, 15, 19, 23. First vaccine doses came 4-6 weeks after radiotherapy alone, or with temozolomide cycles.

The ends were cut back, 0 bases at V and 4 bases at J, with 6 bases in the middle. Germline CDR1 and CDR2: SGHDN and FVKESK. The CDR3 consists of 13 residues. Worth noting for this clone: The antigen remains unidentified.

Noted time point: week 23, last vaccination. With topical imiquimod, each dose of the vaccine consisted of 300 ug of mutant IDH1 20-mer peptide. TCRdb keeps only in-frame clones here, not all; method: immunoSEQ multiplex PCR. There are roughly 30,000 clones in the sample; 80% to 85% occur only once, and about a sixth lies in the top ten. This receptor was identified in a woman aged 25 to 39 with glioma. The rearrangement links TRBV14 to TRBJ1-1; D uncertain. The sequencing used PBMCs, collected from a glioma patient whose treatment included an IDH1 peptide vaccine. The CDR3 DNA reads TGTGCCAGCAGCCAAGATAGAATCACTGAAGCTTTCTTT. This gives the protein CASSQDRITEAFF.